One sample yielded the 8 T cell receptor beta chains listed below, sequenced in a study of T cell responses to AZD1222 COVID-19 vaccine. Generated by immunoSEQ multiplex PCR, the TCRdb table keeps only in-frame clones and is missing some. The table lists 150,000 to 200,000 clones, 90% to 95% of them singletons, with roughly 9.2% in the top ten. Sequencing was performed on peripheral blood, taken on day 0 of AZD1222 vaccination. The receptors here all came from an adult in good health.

The CDR3 sequence is CASSVALVGQEEFF. The CDR3 region has the DNA TGTGCCAGCAGCGTAGCGCTAGTCGGGCAGGAGGAGTTCTTC. This chain links TRBV9 with TRBJ2-1; tentative D call: TRBD2 (5 bases). V dropped 0 bases and J dropped 14 bases, with 18 bases sitting between them. The germline gives CDR1 SGDLS, CDR2 YYNGEE. The CDR3 runs 14 residues.

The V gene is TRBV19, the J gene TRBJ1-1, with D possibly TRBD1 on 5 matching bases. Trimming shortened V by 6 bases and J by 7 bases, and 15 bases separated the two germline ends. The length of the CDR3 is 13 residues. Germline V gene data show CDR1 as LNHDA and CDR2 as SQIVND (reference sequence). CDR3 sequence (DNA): TGTGCCAGTAGACCCGGTACAGGTATTGAAGCTTTCTTT. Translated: CASRPGTGIEAFF.

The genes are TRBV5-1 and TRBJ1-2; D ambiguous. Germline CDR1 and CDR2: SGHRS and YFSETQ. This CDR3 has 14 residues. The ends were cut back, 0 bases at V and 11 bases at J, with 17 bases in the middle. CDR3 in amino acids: CASSLAEAGVGYTF. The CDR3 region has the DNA TGCGCCAGCAGCTTGGCCGAGGCAGGCGTGGGGTACACCTTC.

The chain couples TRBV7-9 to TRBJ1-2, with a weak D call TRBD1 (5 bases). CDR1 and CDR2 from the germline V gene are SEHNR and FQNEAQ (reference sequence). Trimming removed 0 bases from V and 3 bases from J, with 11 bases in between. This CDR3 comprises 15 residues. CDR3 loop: CASSLARGGDYGYTF. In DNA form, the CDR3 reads TGTGCCAGCAGCTTAGCGCGTGGAGGGGACTATGGCTACACCTTC.

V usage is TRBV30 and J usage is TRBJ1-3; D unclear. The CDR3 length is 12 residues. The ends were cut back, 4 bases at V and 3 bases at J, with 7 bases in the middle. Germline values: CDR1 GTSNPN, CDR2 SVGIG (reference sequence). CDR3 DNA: TGTGCCTGGATTCAGATTGGAAACACCATATATTTT. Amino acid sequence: CAWIQIGNTIYF.

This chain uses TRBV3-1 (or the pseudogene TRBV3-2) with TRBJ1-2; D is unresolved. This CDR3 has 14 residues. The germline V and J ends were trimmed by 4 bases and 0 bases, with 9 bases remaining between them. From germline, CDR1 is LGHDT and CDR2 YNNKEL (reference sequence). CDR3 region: CASSPVGPNYGYTF. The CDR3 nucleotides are TGTGCCAGCAGCCCGGTGGGCCCTAACTATGGCTACACCTTC.

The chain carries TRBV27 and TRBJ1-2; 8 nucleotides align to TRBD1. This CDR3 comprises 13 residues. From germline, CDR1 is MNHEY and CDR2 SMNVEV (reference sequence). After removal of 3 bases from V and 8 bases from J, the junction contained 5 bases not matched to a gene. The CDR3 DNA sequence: TGTGCCAGCAGTTTCCAGGGGGCGGGAGGCTACACCTTC. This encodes CASSFQGAGGYTF.

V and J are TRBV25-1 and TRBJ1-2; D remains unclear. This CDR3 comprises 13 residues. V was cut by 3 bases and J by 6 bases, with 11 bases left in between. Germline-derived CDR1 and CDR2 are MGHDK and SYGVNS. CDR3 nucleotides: TGTGCCAGCAGTGAGGTTCACCACAATGGCTACACCTTC. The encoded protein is CASSEVHHNGYTF.